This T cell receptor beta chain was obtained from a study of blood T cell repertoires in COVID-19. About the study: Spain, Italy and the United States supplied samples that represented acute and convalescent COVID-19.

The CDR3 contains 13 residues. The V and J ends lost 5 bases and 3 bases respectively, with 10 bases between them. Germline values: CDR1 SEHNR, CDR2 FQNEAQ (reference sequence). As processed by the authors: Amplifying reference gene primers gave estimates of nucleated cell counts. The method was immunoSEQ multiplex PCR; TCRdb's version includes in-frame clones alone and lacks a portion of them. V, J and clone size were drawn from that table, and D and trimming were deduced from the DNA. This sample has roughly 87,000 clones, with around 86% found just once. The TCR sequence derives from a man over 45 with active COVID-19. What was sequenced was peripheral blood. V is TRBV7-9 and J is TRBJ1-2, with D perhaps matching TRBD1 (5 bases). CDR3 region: CASSVTGYYGYTF. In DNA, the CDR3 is TGTGCCAGCAGCGTTACAGGCTACTATGGCTACACCTTC.